This paragraph covers one T cell receptor (beta chain) sequence. Antigen unknown. This entry is derived from a study of Ad26.COV2.S vaccination and SARS-CoV-2 variants. Study context: The donor participated in the COV1001 trial, in its Ad26.COV2.S arm. Study-wide results and limits: Measurement of non-spike TCR breadth gave similar results in vaccine and placebo recipients.

Treatment noted: some 19 received Ad26.COV2.S at low or high dose, single or two shots; about 5 received placebo; per-sample allocation not given. Sampling occurred on day 63 after the first vaccine or placebo injection. Based in Boston, the donor was an adult of 18-55 years. Germline V gives CDR1 LGHDT, CDR2 YNNKEL (reference sequence). V gave up 4 bases and J gave up 4 bases; unmatched junction bases: 4. There are 15 residues in the CDR3. Sequencing was performed with immunoSEQ multiplex PCR; in TCRdb, only in-frame clones are kept and a portion is missing. The table lists 300,000 to 500,000 clones, 80% to 90% of them singletons.

This TCR came from a person aged 18-65 years who received the Ad26.COV2.S COVID-19 vaccine or a placebo. V usage is TRBV3-1 (or the pseudogene TRBV3-2) and J usage is TRBJ2-2; 9 bases match TRBD1. Source: peripheral blood, taken in a trial of Ad26.COV2.S vaccine versus placebo. The CDR3: CASSRKTGGTGELFF. CDR3 bases: TGTGCCAGCAGCCGTAAGACAGGGGGCACCGGGGAGCTGTTTTTT.